The rows below give T cell receptor beta chains drawn from one sample of a study of shared clonotypes between healthy human individuals. The protocol was immunoSEQ multiplex PCR, while the TCRdb copy is restricted to in-frame clones and leaves out a portion. This table holds roughly 890,000 clones, 90% to 95% found once. Sequencing was carried out using naive CD8+ T cells sorted from blood. The origin of the receptors is a man aged 30 to 45 in good health. CDR3s include the opening cysteine and the closing phenylalanine or tryptophan. Fields, in order: V gene, clone size, J gene, D gene, CDR3 length, CDR3 DNA, CDR3 protein. D genes are given only for firm matches. Size values are once, few and many counts, or a class for expanded clones, and some rows have none.

>TRBV27|NA|TRBJ2-5|TRBD2|14
TGTGCCAGCAAAGGGACTAGCGGACAAGAGACCCAGTACTTC
CASKGTSGQETQYF
>TRBV28|NA|TRBJ2-1|TRBD1|13
TGTGCCAGCAGTTGGACCGGGACAGGGGAGCAGTTCTTC
CASSWTGTGEQFF
>TRBV4-1|NA|TRBJ2-7|TRBD2|15
TGCGCCAGCAGCCGCCGACTAGCGGGGATGGACGAGCAGTACTTC
CASSRRLAGMDEQYF
>TRBV19|NA|TRBJ1-1|NA|15
TGTGCCAGTAGTATGGCCGGGGGCGAGTACACTGAAGCTTTCTTT
CASSMAGGEYTEAFF
>TRBV19|NA|TRBJ1-5|NA|14
TGTGCCAGTAGTATTGGTCACCTAGCTCAGCCCCAGCATTTT
CASSIGHLAQPQHF
>TRBV7-6|NA|TRBJ2-7|TRBD2|16
TGTGCCAGCAGCTTTGCCCTCGGGGTGGCGGGAGACGAGCAGTACTTC
CASSFALGVAGDEQYF
>TRBV4-1|NA|TRBJ2-7|NA|14
TGCGCCAGCAGCCCAATACTAGGGACCTACGAGCAGTACTTC
CASSPILGTYEQYF
>TRBV9|NA|TRBJ2-2|TRBD1|16
TGTGCCAGCAGCGTCAGGGGACAGGGTCACACCGGGGAGCTGTTTTTT
CASSVRGQGHTGELFF
>TRBV15|NA|TRBJ2-1|TRBD2|16
TGTGCCACCAGCAGCGGGGGACTAAACTCCTACAATGAGCAGTTCTTC
CATSSGGLNSYNEQFF
>TRBV9|NA|TRBJ1-2|TRBD1|17
TGTGCCAGCAGCGGTACGGGACGGCCAGGGGGAGGCTATGGCTACACCTTC
CASSGTGRPGGGYGYTF
>TRBV7-2|once|TRBJ2-1|TRBD2|16
TGTGCCAGCAGCAACCCCCCGGGGGGGAACCACAATGAGCAGTTCTTC
CASSNPPGGNHNEQFF
>TRBV6-5|once|TRBJ2-7|TRBD2|14
TGTGCCAGCAGTCGCTCCGGGACTAGCTGCGAGCAGTACTTC
CASSRSGTSCEQYF
>TRBV20-1|NA|TRBJ2-7|NA|11
TGCAGTGCTAGAGATCTTTACGAGCAGTACTTC
CSARDLYEQYF
>TRBV30|NA|TRBJ2-5|TRBD1|14
TGTGCCTGGAGCCTCGGGACAGGGGTTTCGACCCAGTACTTC
CAWSLGTGVSTQYF
>TRBV9|NA|TRBJ2-1|NA|17
TGTGCCAGCAGCGTAGGGGGTGAGAGGGTTGGCTACAATGAGCAGTTCTTC
CASSVGGERVGYNEQFF
>TRBV6-6|NA|TRBJ2-1|NA|13
TGTGCCAGTGGGCGCATCAACAACAATGAGCAGTTCTTC
CASGRINNNEQFF
>TRBV9|NA|TRBJ2-1|NA|14
TGTGCCAGCAGCGTAGTAAGAGGGAGCAATGAGCAGTTCTTC
CASSVVRGSNEQFF
>TRBV10-2|NA|TRBJ1-4|NA|14
TGCGCCAGCAGTGAGTCGGGTTGGGGAAAGTTGGCGTTTTTT
CASSESGWGKLAFF
>TRBV7-9|NA|TRBJ2-2|NA|14
TGTGCCAGCAGCTTACCGGGAGCGGTCGGGGAGCTGTTTTTT
CASSLPGAVGELFF
>TRBV4-1|NA|TRBJ2-7|NA|15
TGCGCCAGCAGCCAAGTGGATTGGGGTCGCTACGAGCAGTACTTC
CASSQVDWGRYEQYF
>TRBV5-6|NA|TRBJ2-7|TRBD2|14
TGTGCCAGCAGCTCGACCGGGACTAGGTTCGAGCAGTACTTC
CASSSTGTRFEQYF
>TRBV6-1|NA|TRBJ2-7|NA|15
TGTGCCAGCAGTGAAGGTGGGGTGATAACCTACGAGCAGTACTTC
CASSEGGVITYEQYF
>TRBV29-1|NA|TRBJ1-2|NA|10
TGCAGCGTACTCCATTATGGCTACACCTTC
CSVLHYGYTF
>TRBV19|NA|TRBJ2-1|NA|14
TGTGCCAGTATCAGCGAAGAGGCGGGACGAGAGCAGTTCTTC
CASISEEAGREQFF
>TRBV5-8|NA|TRBJ2-7|NA|13
TGTGCCAGCACTCGGGATATCTCCTACGAGCAGTACTTC
CASTRDISYEQYF
>TRBV29-1|NA|TRBJ2-7|TRBD2|16
TGCAGCGTGCGAGGACTAGCGGGAGGTTACGCCTACGAGCAGTACTTC
CSVRGLAGGYAYEQYF